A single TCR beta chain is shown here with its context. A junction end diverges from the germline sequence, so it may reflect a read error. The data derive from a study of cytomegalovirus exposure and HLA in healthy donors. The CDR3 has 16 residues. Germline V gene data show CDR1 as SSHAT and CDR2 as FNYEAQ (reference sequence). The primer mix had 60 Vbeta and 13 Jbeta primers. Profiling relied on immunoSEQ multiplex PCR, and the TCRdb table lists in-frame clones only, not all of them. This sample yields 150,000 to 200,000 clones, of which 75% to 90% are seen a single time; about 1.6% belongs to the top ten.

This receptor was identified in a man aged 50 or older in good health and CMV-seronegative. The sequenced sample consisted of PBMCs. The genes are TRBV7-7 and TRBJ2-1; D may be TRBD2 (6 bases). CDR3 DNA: TGTGCTAGCACCGTCCCGGAGGGTCTCTCCTACAATGGGCAGTTCTTC. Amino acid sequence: CASTVPEGLSYNGQFF.